Reported below is one T cell receptor (beta chain). The antigen remains undetermined. TCR beta sequencing was performed on blood CD8+ and CD4+ T cells. Both CD4+ and CD8+ T cells were negatively isolated, and TEMRA cells underwent FACS enrichment. The V and J ends lost 9 bases and 3 bases respectively, with 11 bases between them. Germline loops: CDR1 LGHNT, CDR2 FRNRAP. This CDR3 contains 12 residues. The authors reverse transcribed roughly 0.5 to 1 ug RNA with random hexamers. The immunoSEQ assay covered 54 Vbeta and 13 Jbeta segments for CDR3. TCRdb recomputed calls from the immunoSEQ multiplex PCR reads with MiXCR, one row per CDR3 protein. The sample consists of 150,000 to 250,000 distinct CDR3 sequences, nearly 95% of them appearing once. These data belong to a study of CD8 T cells in Susac syndrome. Study-level results: A relatively small number of individuals underwent TCR sequencing and HLA analysis.

The TCR originated in a human donor with multiple sclerosis. V usage is TRBV12-5 and J usage is TRBJ1-1; D gene uncertain. Sequencing was done on a sample of CD4+ T cells from PBMCs. CDR3 region: CASTIEHTEAFF. The CDR3 DNA reads TGTGCTAGCACCATAGAGCACACTGAAGCTTTCTTT.